This TCR beta chain derives from a study of blood T cell repertoires in COVID-19. Original processing notes: By means of reference gene primer amplification, nucleated cell counts were estimated. Clones were sequenced by immunoSEQ multiplex PCR, and TCRdb holds only the in-frame ones, with some missing. The DNA gave D and trimming, while V, J and clone size come from that table. The table lists about 180,000 clones, roughly 85% of them singletons. The CDR3 loop spans 18 amino acids. The source material was peripheral blood. This TCR was recovered from a human donor with active or convalescent COVID-19. The donor label of this sample is uncertain. The chain carries TRBV1 and TRBJ2-3; the D call TRBD2 from the table was never checked on the DNA. TRBV1 is recorded as a pseudogene. The CDR3 reads CTSSQFSGRAGNADTQYF. CDR3 nucleotides: TGCACCAGCAGCCAATTTAGCGGGAGGGCCGGTAATGCAGATACGCAGTATTTT.